A single sample is the source of the 8 T cell receptor beta chains below, sequenced in a study of cytomegalovirus exposure and HLA in healthy donors. The PCR was carried out with 60 Vbeta primers and 13 Jbeta primers. Using immunoSEQ multiplex PCR, the repertoire was profiled, and TCRdb retains in-frame clones only, with some absent. This sample has approximately 100,000 clones, with 74% found just once. Sequencing was performed on PBMCs. The receptors derive from a human donor in good health.

The table lists this clone with a few counts. The gene calls are TRBV14 and TRBJ2-3; 8 bases are shared with TRBD2. J gave up 2 bases and V 4 bases, and 11 bases lay outside the gene matches. The germline V gene encodes CDR1 SGHDN and CDR2 FVKESK. CDR3 length equals 17 residues. The CDR3 spells CASSPLTGGRFTDTQYF. The CDR3 DNA reads TGTGCCAGCAGCCCCTTAACGGGGGGGAGATTCACAGATACGCAGTATTTT. Filled out from reference TRBV14 and TRBJ2-3, the complete variable domain reads EAGVTQFPSHSVIEKGQTVTLRCDPISGHDNLYWYRRVMGKEIKFLLHFVKESKQDESGMPNNRFLAERTGGTYSTLKVQPAELEDSGVYFCASSPLTGGRFTDTQYFGPGTRLTVL.

The chain couples TRBV5-1 to TRBJ2-7, with 9 bases matching TRBD1. Germline trimming cut 4 bases from V and 5 bases from J; bases unmatched to any gene: 13. CDR3 length: 16 amino acids. CDR1 is SGHRS and CDR2 is YFSETQ in the germline V gene. The CDR3 DNA follows: TGCGCCAGCAGCCTAGGGACAGGGAGGCGCGGGGACGAGCAGTACTTC. It encodes CASSLGTGRRGDEQYF. The full variable domain, in which reference TRBV5-1 and TRBJ2-7 provide the parts outside the CDR3, is KAGVTQTPRYLIKTRGQQVTLSCSPISGHRSVSWYQQTPGQGLQFLFEYFSETQRNKGNFPGRFSGRQFSNSRSEMNVSTLELGDSALYLCASSLGTGRRGDEQYFGPGTRLTVT.

The chain is built from TRBV18 and TRBJ2-1, with 7 bases fitting TRBD2. CDR3 length: 15 residues. The J segment lost 7 bases and the V segment lost 3 bases, leaving 9 bases of the junction unmatched. Germline loops: CDR1 KGHSH, CDR2 LQKENI. CDR3 residues: CASSPASGGWNEQFF. The CDR3 nucleotides are TGTGCCAGCTCACCCGCTTCGGGGGGTTGGAATGAGCAGTTCTTC.

This clone has a single count. The CDR3 bases are TGCGCCAGCAGCTTACAACAGAGCTCCTACAATGAGCAGTTCTTC. Residues: CASSLQQSSYNEQFF. The chain joins TRBV5-1 to TRBJ2-1; D gene ambiguous. This CDR3 region has 15 residues. Germline-derived CDR1 and CDR2 are SGHRS and YFSETQ. V dropped 2 bases and J dropped 0 bases, with 9 bases sitting between them.

This clone was found a few times. The chain carries TRBV5-6 and TRBJ1-1; D might be TRBD1 (6 bases). The CDR3 length is 16 residues. V was clipped by 2 bases and J by 0 bases, with 14 bases between them. Germline V gene sequence: CDR1 SGHDT, CDR2 YYEEEE. CDR3 nucleotide sequence: TGTGCCAGCAGCTTCAACAGGGTTGGGCTGAACACTGAAGCTTTCTTT. Its translation: CASSFNRVGLNTEAFF.

The chain employs TRBV29-1 and TRBJ2-1; tentative D call: TRBD2 (7 bases). This CDR3 comprises 15 residues. V lost 5 bases and J 3 bases, leaving 17 bases between the germline ends. Germline V gene sequence: CDR1 SQVTM, CDR2 ANQGSEA. The DNA for the CDR3 is TGCAGCGTTAGGGGGGGAACGAAGAACTACAATGAGCAGTTCTTC. This translates into CSVRGGTKNYNEQFF.

This chain connects TRBV6-5 to TRBJ2-1, with D perhaps TRBD2 (7 bases). The CDR3 length is 12 residues. Germline lookup yields CDR1 MNHEY and CDR2 SVGAGI. Trimming cost V 2 bases and J 14 bases, with 13 bases left between them. CDR3 loop: CASSYVGGPKFF. CDR3 coding DNA: TGTGCCAGCAGTTACGTGGGGGGGCCCAAGTTCTTC.

This chain uses TRBV4-3 with TRBJ2-2, with D uncertain. Germline loops: CDR1 LGHNA, CDR2 YSLEER. This CDR3 is 14 amino acids long. V lost 0 bases and J lost 2, with 4 bases in between. The CDR3 nucleotides read TGCGCCAGCAGCCAAGAGTCTAACACCGGGGAGCTGTTTTTT. It translates to CASSQESNTGELFF.